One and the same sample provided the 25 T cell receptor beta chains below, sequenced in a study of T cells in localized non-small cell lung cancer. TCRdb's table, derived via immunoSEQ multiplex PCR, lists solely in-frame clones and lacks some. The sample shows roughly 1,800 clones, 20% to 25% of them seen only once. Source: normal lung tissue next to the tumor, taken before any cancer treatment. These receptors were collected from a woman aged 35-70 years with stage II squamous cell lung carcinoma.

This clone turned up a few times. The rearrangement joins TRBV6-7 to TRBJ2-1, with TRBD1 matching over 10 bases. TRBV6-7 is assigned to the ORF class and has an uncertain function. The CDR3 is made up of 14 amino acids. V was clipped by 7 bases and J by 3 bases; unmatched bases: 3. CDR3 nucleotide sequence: TGTGCCAGCACCCGGACAGGGGGCTACAATGAGCAGTTCTTC. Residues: CASTRTGGYNEQFF.

DNA for the CDR3: TGCGCCAGCAGCTTGCTTGGCTTATTGGAAGAGACCCAGTACTTC. Translation: CASSLLGLLEETQYF. The chain joins TRBV5-1 to TRBJ2-5; D is unresolved. CDR1 is SGHRS and CDR2 is YFSETQ in the germline V gene. V was trimmed by 1 base and J by 3 bases, leaving 13 bases between them. The CDR3 has 15 amino acids.

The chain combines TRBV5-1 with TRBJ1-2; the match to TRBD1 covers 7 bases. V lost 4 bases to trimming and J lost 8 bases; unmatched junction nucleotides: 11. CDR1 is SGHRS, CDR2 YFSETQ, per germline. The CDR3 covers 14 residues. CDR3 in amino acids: CASSQGGPLGGYTF. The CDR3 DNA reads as TGCGCCAGCAGCCAAGGGGGCCCTCTCGGGGGCTACACCTTC.

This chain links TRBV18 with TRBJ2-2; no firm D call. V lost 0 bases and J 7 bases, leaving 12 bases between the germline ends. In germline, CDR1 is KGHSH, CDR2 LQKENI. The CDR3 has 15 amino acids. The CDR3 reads CASSPPLGIDGELFF. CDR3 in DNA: TGTGCCAGCTCACCACCGTTGGGGATTGACGGGGAGCTGTTTTTT.

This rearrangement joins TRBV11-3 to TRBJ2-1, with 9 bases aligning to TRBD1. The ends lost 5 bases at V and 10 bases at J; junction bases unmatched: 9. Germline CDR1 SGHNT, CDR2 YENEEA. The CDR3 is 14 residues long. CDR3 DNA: TGTGCCAGCAGCCAACCCGGGACAGGGAAAGAGCAGTTCTTC. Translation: CASSQPGTGKEQFF.

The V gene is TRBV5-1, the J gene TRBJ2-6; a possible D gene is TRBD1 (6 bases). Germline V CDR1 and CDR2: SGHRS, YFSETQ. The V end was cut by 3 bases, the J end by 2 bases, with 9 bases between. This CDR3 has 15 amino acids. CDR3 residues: CASSSGQPGANVLTF. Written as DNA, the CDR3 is TGCGCCAGCAGCTCTGGACAGCCTGGGGCCAACGTCCTGACTTTC.

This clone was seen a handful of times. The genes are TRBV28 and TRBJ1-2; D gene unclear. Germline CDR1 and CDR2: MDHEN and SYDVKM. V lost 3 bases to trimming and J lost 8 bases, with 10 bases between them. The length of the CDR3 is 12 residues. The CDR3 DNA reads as TGTGCCAGCAGTTTGGCTAGGTTCGGCTACACCTTC. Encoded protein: CASSLARFGYTF.

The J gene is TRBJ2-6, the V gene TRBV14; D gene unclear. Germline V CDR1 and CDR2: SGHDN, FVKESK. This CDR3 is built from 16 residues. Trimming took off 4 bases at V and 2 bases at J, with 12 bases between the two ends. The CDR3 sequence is CASSPLLITGANVLTF. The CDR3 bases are TGTGCCAGCAGCCCCCTCTTGATAACTGGGGCCAACGTCCTGACTTTC.

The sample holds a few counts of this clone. This CDR3 reads CASSATQNTEAFF. The DNA for the CDR3 is TGTGCCAGCTCAGCAACACAAAACACTGAAGCTTTCTTT. The genes are TRBV18 and TRBJ1-1; no reliable D call. Trimming stripped 5 bases from V and 2 bases from J, with 9 bases between. Germline V gene sequence: CDR1 KGHSH, CDR2 LQKENI. The CDR3 extends over 13 amino acids.

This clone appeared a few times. The DNA of the CDR3 is TGCGCCAGCAGCCAAAGCGCGAGCACTGAAGCTTTCTTT. It translates to CASSQSASTEAFF. The chain links TRBV1 to TRBJ1-1. TRBV1 is reported as a pseudogene. The length of the CDR3 is 13 residues.

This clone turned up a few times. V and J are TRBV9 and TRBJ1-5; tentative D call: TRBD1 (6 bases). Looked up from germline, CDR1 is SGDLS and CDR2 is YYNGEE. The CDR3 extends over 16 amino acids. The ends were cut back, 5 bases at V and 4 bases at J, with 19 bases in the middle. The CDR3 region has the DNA TGTGCCAGCAGTTTACGGGGGCAGGGGATGAATCAGCCCCAGCATTTT. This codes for CASSLRGQGMNQPQHF.

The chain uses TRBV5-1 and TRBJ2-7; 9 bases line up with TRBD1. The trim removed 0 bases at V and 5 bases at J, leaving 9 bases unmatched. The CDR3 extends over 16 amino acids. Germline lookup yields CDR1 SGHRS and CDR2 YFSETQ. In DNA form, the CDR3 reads TGCGCCAGCAGCTTGGGCCCGGGACAGGGACCGGACGAGCAGTACTTC. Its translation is CASSLGPGQGPDEQYF. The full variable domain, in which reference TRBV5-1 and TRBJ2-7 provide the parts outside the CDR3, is KAGVTQTPRYLIKTRGQQVTLSCSPISGHRSVSWYQQTPGQGLQFLFEYFSETQRNKGNFPGRFSGRQFSNSRSEMNVSTLELGDSALYLCASSLGPGQGPDEQYFGPGTRLTVT.

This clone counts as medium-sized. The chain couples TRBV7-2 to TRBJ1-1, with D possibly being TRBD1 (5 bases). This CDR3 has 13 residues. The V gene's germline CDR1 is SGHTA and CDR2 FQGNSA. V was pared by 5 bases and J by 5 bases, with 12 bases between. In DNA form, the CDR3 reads TGTGCCAGCAGCCCGGACAAATGGACTGAAGCTTTCTTT. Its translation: CASSPDKWTEAFF.

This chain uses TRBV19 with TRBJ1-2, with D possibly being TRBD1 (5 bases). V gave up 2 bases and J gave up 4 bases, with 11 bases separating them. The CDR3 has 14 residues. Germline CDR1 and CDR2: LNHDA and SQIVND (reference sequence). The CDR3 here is CASSIRGDVYGYTF. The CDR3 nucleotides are TGTGCCAGTAGTATACGCGGGGACGTCTATGGCTACACCTTC.

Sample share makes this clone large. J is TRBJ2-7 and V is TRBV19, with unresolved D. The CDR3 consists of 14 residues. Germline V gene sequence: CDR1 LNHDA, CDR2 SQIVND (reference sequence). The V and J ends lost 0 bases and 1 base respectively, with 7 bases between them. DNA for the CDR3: TGTGCCAGTAGTATAGATTACGCTTCCTACGAGCAGTACTTC. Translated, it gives CASSIDYASYEQYF.

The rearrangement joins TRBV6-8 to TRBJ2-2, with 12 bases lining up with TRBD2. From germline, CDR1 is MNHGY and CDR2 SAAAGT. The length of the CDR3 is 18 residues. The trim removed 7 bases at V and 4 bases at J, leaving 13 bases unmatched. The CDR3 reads CASTPALAGGWGTGELFF. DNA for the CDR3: TGTGCCAGCACCCCGGCCCTAGCGGGAGGGTGGGGCACCGGGGAGCTGTTTTTT.

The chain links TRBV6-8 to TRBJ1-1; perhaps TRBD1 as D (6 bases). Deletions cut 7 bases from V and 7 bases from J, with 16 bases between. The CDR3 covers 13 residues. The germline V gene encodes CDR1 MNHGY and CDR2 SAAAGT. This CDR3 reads CASNLFTGFEAFF. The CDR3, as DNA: TGTGCCAGCAACCTCTTTACAGGGTTTGAAGCTTTCTTT.

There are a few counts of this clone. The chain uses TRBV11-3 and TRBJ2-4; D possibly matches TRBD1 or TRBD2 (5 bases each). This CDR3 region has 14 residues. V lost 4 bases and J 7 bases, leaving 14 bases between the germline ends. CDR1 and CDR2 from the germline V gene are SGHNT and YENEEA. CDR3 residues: CASSSTTKGNIQYF. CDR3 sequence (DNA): TGTGCCAGCAGCTCGACGACTAAGGGGAACATTCAGTACTTC. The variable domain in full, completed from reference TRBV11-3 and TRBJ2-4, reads EAGVVQSPRYKIIEKKQPVAFWCNPISGHNTLYWYLQNLGQGPELLIRYENEEAVDDSQLPKDRFSAERLKGVDSTLKIQPAELGDSAVYLCASSSTTKGNIQYFGAGTRLSVL.

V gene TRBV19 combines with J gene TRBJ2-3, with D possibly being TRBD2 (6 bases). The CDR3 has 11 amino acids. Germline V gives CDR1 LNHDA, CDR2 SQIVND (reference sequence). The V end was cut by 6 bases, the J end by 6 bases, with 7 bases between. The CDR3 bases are TGTGCCAGTAGACGGGAGGATACGCAGTATTTT. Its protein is CASRREDTQYF.

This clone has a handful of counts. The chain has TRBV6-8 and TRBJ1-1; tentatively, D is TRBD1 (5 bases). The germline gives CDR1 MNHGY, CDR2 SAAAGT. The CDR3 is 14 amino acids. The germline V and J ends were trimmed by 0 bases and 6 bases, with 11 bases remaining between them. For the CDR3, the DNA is TGTGCCAGCAGTTACTCGGGCGGGACGCCTGAAGCTTTCTTT. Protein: CASSYSGGTPEAFF.

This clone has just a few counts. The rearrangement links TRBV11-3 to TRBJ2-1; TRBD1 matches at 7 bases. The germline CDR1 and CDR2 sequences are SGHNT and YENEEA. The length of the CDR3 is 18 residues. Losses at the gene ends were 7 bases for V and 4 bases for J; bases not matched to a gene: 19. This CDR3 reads CASTPLHDRTGDYNEQFF. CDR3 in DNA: TGTGCCAGCACCCCCTTGCACGATCGGACAGGAGATTACAATGAGCAGTTCTTC.

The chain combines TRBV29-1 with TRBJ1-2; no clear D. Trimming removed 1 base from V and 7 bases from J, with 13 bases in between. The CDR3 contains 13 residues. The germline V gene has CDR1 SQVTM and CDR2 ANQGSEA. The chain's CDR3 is CSVEVLGNSGYTF. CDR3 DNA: TGCAGCGTTGAAGTCTTGGGGAATAGTGGCTACACCTTC.

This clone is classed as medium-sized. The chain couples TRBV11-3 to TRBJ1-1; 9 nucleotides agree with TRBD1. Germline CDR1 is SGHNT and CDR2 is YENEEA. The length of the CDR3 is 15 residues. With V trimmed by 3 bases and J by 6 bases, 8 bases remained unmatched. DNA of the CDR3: TGTGCCAGCAGCTTCGGGACAGGGCTCGGCGCTGAAGCTTTCTTT. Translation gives CASSFGTGLGAEAFF.

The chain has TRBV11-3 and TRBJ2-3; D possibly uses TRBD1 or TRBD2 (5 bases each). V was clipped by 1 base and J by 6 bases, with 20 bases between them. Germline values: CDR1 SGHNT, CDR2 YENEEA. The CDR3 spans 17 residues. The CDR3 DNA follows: TGTGCCAGCAGCTTAGGGGAGACAGCATTAGTCCGGGATACGCAGTATTTT. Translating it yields CASSLGETALVRDTQYF.

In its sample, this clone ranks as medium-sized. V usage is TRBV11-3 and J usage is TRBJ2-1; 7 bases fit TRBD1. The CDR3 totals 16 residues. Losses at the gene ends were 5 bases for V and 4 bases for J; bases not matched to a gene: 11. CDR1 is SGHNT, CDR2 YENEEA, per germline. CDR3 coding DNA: TGTGCCAGCAGCGGACCCGGGACAGAAAAGTACAATGAGCAGTTCTTC. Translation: CASSGPGTEKYNEQFF.